Listed here is a single T cell receptor (beta chain). This clone showed up just once. The target of this receptor is not known. No base-level quality is on record; no much larger clone is a single base apart. The collaborating institutions used their own protocols to collect whole blood in K2EDTA tubes. Collaborator samples were shipped for TCRbeta analysis as frozen whole blood, isolated PBMCs, or DNA extracted from either sample type. These data originate in a study of blood T cell repertoires in COVID-19 (TCRdb year 2020). Some background on the complete study: Samples covering the acute and convalescent phases of COVID-19 were provided by collaborators in the United States, Italy and Spain. The dataset comprised deeply sampled blood TCRbeta repertoires from subjects exposed to, actively infected with, or recovered from COVID-19. HLA class I and class II types, where available, came from metadata supplied by the sample provider rather than from assay-based typing. The material from the prospective study consisted of cDNA or gDNA derived from T cells, B-cell-depleted T cells, or PBMCs. Samples were obtained from the ongoing ImmuneRACE study (first 160 participants) and from over 1,000 subjects provided by 6 global collaborators. The sample metadata nearly always contained a de-identified subject ID, COVID-19 status, age in years and sex. The repertoires were released in a freely available public database meant as a resource for research on the immune response to SARS-CoV-2. Study-wide findings and limitations: The quantity of clinical and demographic metadata differed by source and by participant and was supplied without curation.

TCRbeta CDR3 regions were amplified from genomic DNA by means of the immunoSEQ Assay, a bias-controlled multiplex PCR. For the original study's pipeline: Nucleated cell counts per sample were estimated from amplification of reference gene primers within the assay. To quantify the absolute abundance of each unique TCRbeta CDR3 rearrangement, sequence reads were collapsed and filtered. For each sample, productive Simpson clonality was calculated as the square root of Simpson's diversity index over productive rearrangements. TCRdb holds this immuneACCESS table with in-frame rearrangements only. Some clones are missing; in checked studies, unresolved V genes explain under half, and the rest has no known cause. The V and J calls and the clone size are those of that table, but D and trimming were determined from the DNA. This sample comprises about 200,000 clones, about nine tenths of them detected only once. In total, the top ten clones hold about 1.7% of the sample.

The germline V gene gives CDR1 as SGHRS and CDR2 as YFSETQ. V lost 0 bases and J lost 7 bases; the stretch between them is 10 bases long. The CDR3 has 13 amino acids, counting the end cysteine and phenylalanine. This entry keeps only the CDR3 DNA: 39 bases, framed from base 1. Sequenced input: peripheral blood. This TCR was sampled from a young man with active or convalescent COVID-19. The sequence links TRBV5-1 to TRBJ1-2; TRBD1 might be the D gene, on 6 matching bases. DNA sequence: TGCGCCAGCAGCTTGGACAGGGAGGGTGGCTACACCTTC. Its protein reads: CASSLDREGGYTF.